The sequence of this TCR beta chain was determined in a study of early T cells in non-severe SARS-CoV-2 infection. About this clonotype: What it recognizes is unknown.

The TCR library protocol attached unique molecular identifiers to the individual cDNA molecules. TCRdb used MiXCR to reprocess the 5' RACE reads, holding one entry per CDR3 protein. The sample yields 30,000 to 40,000 distinct CDR3 sequences, roughly 6.6% seen once. The CDR3 is 14 amino acids. CDR1 and CDR2 (germline): DFQATT, SNEGSKA (reference sequence). The trim removed 7 bases at V and 7 bases at J, leaving 9 bases unmatched. Regarding the study as a whole: VDJdb-based matching was biased toward anti-spike CD8 responses and missed private and CD4 specificities.

The sample was whole blood, taken at baseline. V and J are TRBV20-1 and TRBJ2-7, with 14 bases matching TRBD2. This clonotype originated in an adult who was a healthcare worker with PCR-confirmed SARS-CoV-2 infection or an uninfected control (not recorded which). CDR3 bases: TGCAGTGGGGGCGGGACTAGCGGGAGTAAGGAGCAGTACTTC. Its translation is CSGGGTSGSKEQYF.